Below are 15 T cell receptor beta chains sequenced from a single sample in a study of OX40 agonist ivuxolimab in advanced cancers. The repertoire was sequenced with immunoSEQ multiplex PCR; TCRdb's copy has only in-frame clones and lacks some. Here the sample spans 70,000 or so clones, about nine tenths being singletons. The sequences come from CD4+ or CD8+ T cells sorted from blood, collected in a trial of the OX40 agonist ivuxolimab. The receptors stem from an adult with an advanced solid tumor such as melanoma, head and neck, liver or kidney cancer.

J is TRBJ2-7 and V is TRBV29-1; the match to TRBD1 covers 7 bases. The CDR3 is 14 amino acids. Trimming took 8 bases from V and 0 from J; bases not matched to a gene: 10. Germline loops: CDR1 SQVTM, CDR2 ANQGSEA. The CDR3 sequence: CSTSTGTASYEQYF. The CDR3 DNA reads TGCAGCACAAGTACCGGGACAGCCTCCTACGAGCAGTACTTC.

The chain employs TRBV5-4 and TRBJ2-3; 9 bases fit TRBD1. The CDR3 is 16 residues long. CDR1 is SGHNT, CDR2 YYREEE, per germline (reference sequence). Trimming removed 4 bases from V and 0 bases from J; junction bases left unmatched: 6. The CDR3 DNA reads TGTGCCAGCAGCACTCCACAGGGGGCTAGCACAGATACGCAGTATTTT. The encoded protein is CASSTPQGASTDTQYF.

This clone was seen only once. DNA of the CDR3: TGTGCCAGCAGTTTACGGGGGCAGAACACTGAAGCTTTCTTT. Translating gives CASSLRGQNTEAFF. This chain links TRBV28 with TRBJ1-1; tentatively, D is TRBD1 (6 bases). V lost 2 bases, J lost 1 base, and 8 bases lay in between. CDR1 and CDR2 from the germline V gene are MDHEN and SYDVKM. This CDR3 has 14 amino acids. The full variable domain, in which reference TRBV28 and TRBJ1-1 provide the parts outside the CDR3, is DVKVTQSSRYLVKRTGEKVFLECVQDMDHENMFWYRQDPGLGLRLIYFSYDVKMKEKGDIPEGYSVSREKKERFSLILESASTNQTSMYLCASSLRGQNTEAFFGQGTRLTVV.

The gene calls are TRBV6-5 and TRBJ1-1; D call uncertain. The CDR3 covers 11 residues. The V gene lost 7 bases and the J gene lost 1 base, with 4 bases spanning the gap. Germline CDR1 is MNHEY and CDR2 is SVGAGI. The CDR3 is CASIGNTEAFF. The CDR3 DNA reads TGTGCCAGCATTGGGAACACTGAAGCTTTCTTT.

The gene calls are TRBV12-2 and TRBJ2-7; the listed D gene, TRBD1, was not tested against the DNA. TRBV12-2 is deemed a pseudogene. The CDR3 contains 16 residues. CDR3 DNA: TGTGCAAGTCGCCCTCTGGGCAGGGGGCCTGACTACGAGCAGTACTTC. This translates into CASRPLGRGPDYEQYF.

This chain connects TRBV19 to TRBJ2-1; tentatively, D is TRBD1 or TRBD2 (6 bases each). The CDR3 is 17 amino acids. Trimming left V 3 bases short and J 2 bases short, with 17 bases between. Germline loops: CDR1 LNHDA, CDR2 SQIVND (reference sequence). The CDR3 protein is CASSIEGGGTPYNEQFF. CDR3 sequence (DNA): TGTGCCAGTAGTATCGAGGGGGGCGGGACTCCCTACAATGAGCAGTTCTTC.

The chain is built from TRBV9 and TRBJ1-3, with a weak D call TRBD1 (5 bases). V lost 3 bases and J lost 0, with 22 bases in between. Germline V CDR1 and CDR2: SGDLS, YYNGEE. This CDR3 has 19 residues. CDR3 residues: CASSARDAKVLDSGNTIYF. Written as DNA, the CDR3 is TGTGCCAGCAGCGCTAGGGACGCAAAAGTTCTGGACTCTGGAAACACCATATATTTT. Full variable domain (remainder filled in from reference TRBV9 and TRBJ1-3): DSGVTQTPKHLITATGQRVTLRCSPRSGDLSVYWYQQSLDQGLQFLIQYYNGEERAKGNILERFSAQQFPDLHSELNLSSLELGDSALYFCASSARDAKVLDSGNTIYFGEGSWLTVV.

This chain uses TRBV7-2 with TRBJ2-5, with 10 bases that match TRBD2. Germline V CDR1 and CDR2: SGHTA, FQGNSA. Trimming at V came to 1 base and at J to 5 bases, leaving 7 bases not matched to a gene. The CDR3 totals 16 residues. The CDR3 is CASSLGSGRAWETQYF. CDR3 bases: TGTGCCAGCAGCTTAGGAAGCGGGAGGGCTTGGGAGACCCAGTACTTC. Full variable domain (missing parts from reference TRBV7-2 and TRBJ2-5): GAGVSQSPSNKVTEKGKDVELRCDPISGHTALYWYRQSLGQGLEFLIYFQGNSAPDKSGLPSDRFSAERTGGSVSTLTIQRTQQEDSAVYLCASSLGSGRAWETQYFGPGTRLLVL.

The rearrangement links TRBV10-3 to TRBJ2-2, with TRBD1 as a possible D gene (6 bases). V dropped 0 bases and J dropped 5 bases, with 19 bases sitting between them. The germline V gene encodes CDR1 ENHRY and CDR2 SYGVKD. The length of the CDR3 is 18 residues. The CDR3 reads CAISESSGRGRGTGELFF. As DNA, the CDR3 is TGTGCCATCAGTGAGTCGAGCGGTCGGGGCAGGGGAACCGGGGAGCTGTTTTTT.

V gene TRBV9 combines with J gene TRBJ2-2, with 9 bases identical to TRBD2. Per germline, CDR1 SGDLS and CDR2 YYNGEE. The length of the CDR3 is 17 residues. The junction had 18 bases not matched to a gene; V was cut back by 8 bases and J by 7 bases. The CDR3 protein is CASTPRRLAEDIGELFF. CDR3 in DNA: TGTGCCAGTACCCCAAGGAGACTAGCGGAGGACATCGGGGAGCTGTTTTTT.

This chain links TRBV5-1 with TRBJ2-3; D not resolved. The CDR3 runs 16 residues. The germline gives CDR1 SGHRS, CDR2 YFSETQ. The ends were cut back, 0 bases at V and 3 bases at J, with 14 bases in the middle. The CDR3 is CASSLEAGLVTDTQYF. The CDR3 coding sequence is TGCGCCAGCAGCTTGGAGGCAGGTTTAGTGACAGATACGCAGTATTTT.

The DNA for the CDR3 is TGTGCCAGCAGCTTAACGGGGGGATACACTGAAGCTTTCTTT. It encodes CASSLTGGYTEAFF. This chain uses TRBV7-3 with TRBJ1-1; a weak D match, TRBD1 (5 bases). The CDR3 sequence is 14 residues long. V lost 0 bases, J lost 3 bases, and 8 bases lay in between. CDR1 is SGHTA, CDR2 FQGTGA, per germline. Supplemented by reference TRBV7-3 and TRBJ1-1, the full variable domain reads GAGVSQTPSNKVTEKGKYVELRCDPISGHTALYWYRQSLGQGPEFLIYFQGTGAADDSGLPNDRFFAVRPEGSVSTLKIQRTERGDSAVYLCASSLTGGYTEAFFGQGTRLTVV.

This chain connects TRBV9 to TRBJ1-3; the match to TRBD1 covers 7 bases. Unmatched junction bases numbered 4, after V lost 4 bases and J lost 0 bases. This CDR3 region has 15 residues. The germline V gene has CDR1 SGDLS and CDR2 YYNGEE. This CDR3 reads CASSPQGVSGNTIYF. As DNA, the CDR3 is TGTGCCAGCAGCCCGCAGGGGGTCTCTGGAAACACCATATATTTT.

This clone has a single count. The rearrangement joins TRBV28 to TRBJ1-2; no definite D call. Germline CDR1 is MDHEN and CDR2 is SYDVKM. This CDR3 is 11 amino acids long. V was pared by 2 bases and J by 2 bases, with 0 bases between. The CDR3 nucleotides read TGTGCCAGCAGTTTAAACTATGGCTACACCTTC. Translated, it gives CASSLNYGYTF.

The CDR3 bases are TGTGCCAGCAGACGTTATATGGAAAACATTCAGTACTTC. Amino acid sequence: CASRRYMENIQYF. The rearrangement uses TRBV28 and TRBJ2-4; D gene unclear. The germline V gene has CDR1 MDHEN and CDR2 SYDVKM. Trimming removed 6 bases from V and 5 bases from J, with 11 bases in between. This CDR3 spans 13 amino acids.